These 7 T cell receptor beta chains came from one sample sequenced in a study of blood T cells in healthy people across ages. It was with a sample-barcoded 5' primer and a J-beta primer mix that a second PCR of about 6 to 12 cycles was run. TCRdb re-called the 5' RACE reads with MiXCR, one entry per CDR3 protein. The data show approximately 1,700,000 distinct CDR3 sequences, about 39% seen once. Input material: blood. These receptors originate from a human donor in good health.

The rearrangement links TRBV20-1 to TRBJ2-1, with 7 bases fitting TRBD2. CDR3 size: 15 residues. The trim removed 6 bases at V and 8 bases at J, leaving 16 bases unmatched. CDR1 and CDR2 from the germline V gene are DFQATT and SNEGSKA (reference sequence). CDR3 residues: CSADTSVLRGDEQFF. The CDR3 nucleotides read TGCAGTGCGGATACTAGCGTTCTCAGAGGGGATGAGCAGTTCTTC.

The chain carries TRBV20-1 and TRBJ2-1; the match to TRBD2 covers 7 bases. CDR1 DFQATT and CDR2 SNEGSKA come from the germline V gene (reference sequence). CDR3 size: 18 residues. Losses at the gene ends were 1 base for V and 0 bases for J; bases not matched to a gene: 12. The CDR3 reads CSARANDLAANSYNEQFF. The DNA of the CDR3 is TGCAGTGCTAGAGCTAACGACCTAGCGGCGAACTCCTACAATGAGCAGTTCTTC.

At least ten counts were recorded for this clonotype. The chain carries TRBV6-2 or TRBV6-3 and TRBJ2-3; the D is unclear. The CDR3 has 12 amino acids. Germline-derived CDR1 and CDR2 are MNHEY and SVGEGT. Trimming took 2 bases from V and 4 from J, leaving 4 bases between them. CDR3 in amino acids: CASSYNADTQYF. The CDR3 DNA is TGTGCCAGCAGTTACAACGCAGATACGCAGTATTTT.

This clonotype came up a few times. The CDR3 DNA reads as TGTGCCAGCAGCCCAGGGGGCGGCGGGGTCTACGAGCAGTACTTC. As protein: CASSPGGGGVYEQYF. The V and J genes are TRBV7-2 and TRBJ2-7; 8 nucleotides line up with TRBD1. Germline V gene data show CDR1 as SGHTA and CDR2 as FQGNSA. V lost 5 bases to trimming and J lost 3 bases; unmatched junction nucleotides: 9. The CDR3 extends over 15 amino acids.

Turning to this clonotype: The junction departs from the called germline gene at one end, perhaps through a read error. This sequence joins TRBV7-7 and TRBJ2-1; D possibly uses TRBD1 or TRBD2 (8 bases each). CDR1 is SSHAT and CDR2 is FNYEAQ in the germline V gene (reference sequence). The CDR3 is made up of 17 amino acids. The CDR3 region is CASTPGGRTGKENEQFF. DNA of the CDR3: TGTGCTAGCACCCCGGGGGGGAGGACAGGGAAAGAAAATGAGCAGTTCTTC.

The rearrangement uses TRBV10-3 and TRBJ2-3; no definite D call. The CDR3 contains 16 residues. V gave up 2 bases and J gave up 2 bases, with 14 bases separating them. Germline assignment: CDR1 ENHRY and CDR2 SYGVKD. For the CDR3, the DNA is TGTGCCATCAGTGAGGCCGGCCAGCCCTCCACAGATACGCAGTATTTT. It translates to CAISEAGQPSTDTQYF.

V is TRBV5-6 and J is TRBJ2-5, with TRBD2 as a possible D gene (6 bases). V was pared by 1 base and J by 4 bases, with 14 bases between. In germline, CDR1 is SGHDT, CDR2 YYEEEE. The CDR3 loop spans 15 amino acids. The CDR3 DNA reads as TGTGCCAGCAGCTTGTACTTCTCCGGGGGAGAGACCCAGTACTTC. Translated, it gives CASSLYFSGGETQYF.